This TCR beta chain appears in the sequencing data of a study of blood T cell repertoires in COVID-19. Study overall: Acute and convalescent COVID-19 specimens originated in the United States, Italy and Spain.

With 4 bases removed from V and 2 bases from J, the gap between germline ends came to 10 bases. Per germline, CDR1 KGHSH and CDR2 LQKENI. This CDR3 contains 14 residues. Original data processing: Researchers report that nucleated cell counts were estimated from reference gene primer amplification. Measured with immunoSEQ multiplex PCR; TCRdb has only the in-frame clones, and not every one. The DNA gave D and trimming, while V, J and clone size come from that table. The repertoire holds 250,000 to 400,000 clones, with about nine tenths as singletons. Source material: peripheral blood. This chain joins TRBV18 and TRBJ2-3, with D possibly being TRBD1 (6 bases). This receptor was obtained from a man in his fifties with active or convalescent COVID-19. The CDR3 here is CASSLRTVTDTQYF. CDR3 coding DNA: TGTGCCAGCTCACTCCGGACAGTCACAGATACGCAGTATTTT.